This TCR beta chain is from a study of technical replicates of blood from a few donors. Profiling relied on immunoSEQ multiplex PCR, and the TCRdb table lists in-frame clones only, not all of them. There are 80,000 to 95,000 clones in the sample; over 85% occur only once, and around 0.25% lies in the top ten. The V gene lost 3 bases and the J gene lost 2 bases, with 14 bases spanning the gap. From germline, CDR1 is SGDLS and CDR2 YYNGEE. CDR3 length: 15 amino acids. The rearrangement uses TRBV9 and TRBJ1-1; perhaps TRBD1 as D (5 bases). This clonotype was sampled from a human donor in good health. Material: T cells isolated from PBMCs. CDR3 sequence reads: CASSGAEGINTEAFF. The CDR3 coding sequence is TGTGCCAGCAGCGGAGCGGAGGGGATTAACACTGAAGCTTTCTTT.